This is a list of T cell receptor beta chains from one sample in a study of T cells in Graves' hyperthyroidism and ophthalmopathy. TCRdb used MiXCR to reprocess the multiplex PCR reads, holding one entry per CDR3 protein. The sample has 350,000 to 400,000 distinct CDR3 sequences, approximately 19% seen once. The sequencing sample was made of blood. The receptors derive from a woman aged 18-30 years with Graves' hyperthyroidism. CDR3s include the opening cysteine and the closing phenylalanine or tryptophan. The D gene is left open where the match is weak. Only some rows state a clone size, as once, few, many or a class for expanded clones.

D gene	clone size	V gene	CDR3 length	J gene	CDR3 DNA	CDR3 protein
-	many	TRBV6-1	14	TRBJ2-7	TGTGCCAGCCACCTTTCCGGGGAACATTACGAGCAGTACTTC	CASHLSGEHYEQYF
-	-	TRBV9	14	TRBJ2-5	TGTGCCAGCAGCGTAGAGGACAGACAAGAGACCCAGTACTTC	CASSVEDRQETQYF
-	once	TRBV20-1	14	TRBJ1-6	TGCAGTGCTAGACCTGCATCCTATAATTCACCCCTCCACTTT	CSARPASYNSPLHF
-	many	TRBV5-1	14	TRBJ2-5	TGCGCCAGCAGCTTGTTCGCGGACCAAGAGACCCAGTACTTC	CASSLFADQETQYF
TRBD1	-	TRBV20-1	15	TRBJ2-5	TGCAGTGCTAGAGATGGGCAGGGGGCCCAAGAGACCCAGTACTTC	CSARDGQGAQETQYF
-	many	TRBV12-3/TRBV12-4	14	TRBJ2-4	TGTGCCAGCACCCCGACTACCAGTGTTAACATTCAGTACTTC	CASTPTTSVNIQYF
TRBD1	many	TRBV24-1	16	TRBJ1-5	TGTGCCACCAGCGGGACAGGGTTTACTAGCAATCAGCCCCAGCATTTT	CATSGTGFTSNQPQHF
TRBD1	many	TRBV12-3/TRBV12-4	15	TRBJ1-6	TGTGCCAGCAGTTTGGACAGGGGCATATCCTCACCCCTCCACTTT	CASSLDRGISSPLHF
-	many	TRBV6-1	12	TRBJ2-5	TGTGCCAGCAGTATGGGGGGAGAGACCCAGTACTTC	CASSMGGETQYF
-	-	TRBV7-9	14	TRBJ2-7	TGTGCCAGCAGCCCACCGAGGCGAGGTTACGAGCAGTACTTC	CASSPPRRGYEQYF
-	-	TRBV2	15	TRBJ1-1	TGTGCCAGCAGTGAAGTTATTCTCAGGGGCACTGAAGCTTTCTTT	CASSEVILRGTEAFF
-	few	TRBV2	14	TRBJ2-2	TGTGCCAGCAGTGGATGGTTAGGCACCGGGGAGCTGTTTTTT	CASSGWLGTGELFF
-	many	TRBV24-1	13	TRBJ1-2	TGTGCCACCAGTGAATCGGGGTACTATGGCTACACCTTC	CATSESGYYGYTF
-	many	TRBV24-1	14	TRBJ1-2	TGTGCCACCAGTTCAGGGTTCGTCAACTATGGCTACACCTTC	CATSSGFVNYGYTF
-	few	TRBV7-8	12	TRBJ1-6	TGTGCCAGCAGCTTAGCAGGGTCACCCCTCCACTTT	CASSLAGSPLHF
-	many	TRBV7-8	12	TRBJ1-2	TGTGCCAGCAGCTTAGCGACGGTGGGCTACACCTTC	CASSLATVGYTF
TRBD2	many	TRBV10-3	20	TRBJ2-5	TGTGCCATCAGTGAGCCTCCCGGGACTAGCGGGTGGGGGGACCAAGAGACCCAGTACTTC	CAISEPPGTSGWGDQETQYF
-	many	TRBV28	14	TRBJ1-5	TGTGCCAGCCAATGGCGCAGTAGCAATCAGCCCCAGCATTTT	CASQWRSSNQPQHF
-	many	TRBV6-2/TRBV6-3	14	TRBJ1-2	TGTGCCAGCAAGAAAATCGGGGCAGTCGGAGGCTACACCTTC	CASKKIGAVGGYTF
-	many	TRBV20-1	10	TRBJ1-2	TGCAGTGCTCCCGAGACAGAGGACACCTTC	CSAPETEDTF
-	-	TRBV24-1	16	TRBJ2-2	TGTGCCACCAGTGATCCCCGGACGGGGGACACCGGGGAGCTGTTTTTT	CATSDPRTGDTGELFF
TRBD2	-	TRBV4-2	18	TRBJ2-5	TGTGCCAGCAGCCAAGGAACTAGCGGGGGGGCCATCCAAGAGACCCAGTACTTC	CASSQGTSGGAIQETQYF
TRBD1	many	TRBV6-1	15	TRBJ1-5	TGTGCCAGCAGCGGGGGAGGGGGCTCCAATCAGCCCCAGCATTTT	CASSGGGGSNQPQHF
-	many	TRBV30	13	TRBJ1-3	TGTGCCTGGAGTGGGGTTATTGGAAACACCATATATTTT	CAWSGVIGNTIYF
-	many	TRBV29-1	12	TRBJ2-7	TGCAGCGTTAACAGGACAGCGTACGAGCAGTACTTC	CSVNRTAYEQYF
-	-	TRBV30	16	TRBJ2-5	TGTGCCTGGAGTGGTCGGGGTCGGGACCTCCGTCGGACCCAGTACTTC	CAWSGRGRDLRRTQYF
-	-	TRBV11-2	12	TRBJ2-7	TGTGCCAGCAAAAGTCCGCGTCGGGAGCAGTACTTC	CASKSPRREQYF
-	many	TRBV6-5	13	TRBJ1-2	TGTGCCAGCAGTTACTCGTCAGGGCATGGCTACACCTTC	CASSYSSGHGYTF
TRBD1	-	TRBV12-3/TRBV12-4	14	TRBJ2-7	TGTGCCAGCACTCCGGACAGGTCTCTGGCCGAGCAGTACTTC	CASTPDRSLAEQYF
TRBD1	many	TRBV20-1	14	TRBJ2-7	TGCAGTGTTGGAGTCGGGACAGGGGTTGCGGAGCAGTACTTC	CSVGVGTGVAEQYF
TRBD2	-	TRBV11-2	15	TRBJ2-2	TGTGCCAGCAGCTTTGGACTAGCGGGAGCCGGGGAGCTGTTTTTT	CASSFGLAGAGELFF
-	-	TRBV18	15	TRBJ1-6	TGTGCCAGCTCAGGCGGGACCCTCGATAATTCACCCCTCCACTTT	CASSGGTLDNSPLHF
TRBD1	-	TRBV6-1	13	TRBJ1-2	TGTGCCAGTCGACCGGGACAGCGCTATGGCTTCACATTC	CASRPGQRYGFTF
TRBD1	few	TRBV30	14	TRBJ1-1	TGTGCCTGGAGTGGACAGGGGGCGAGTGCTGAAGCTTTCTTT	CAWSGQGASAEAFF
TRBD1	-	TRBV6-2/TRBV6-3	15	TRBJ1-1	TGTGCCAGCAGTTCAGGACAGGGGAAGAGCACTGAAGCTTTCTTT	CASSSGQGKSTEAFF
-	few	TRBV5-1	15	TRBJ2-5	TGCGCCAGCAGCTTGGGGGCCAGGCGCCAAGAGACCCAGTACTTC	CASSLGARRQETQYF
-	-	TRBV12-3/TRBV12-4	15	TRBJ2-5	TGTGCCAGCAGTTTATTCCCGGGGGATCAAGAGACCCAGTACTTC	CASSLFPGDQETQYF
-	-	TRBV2	14	TRBJ2-5	TGTGCCAGCAGGGTTACGACTAGTCAAGAGACCCAGTACTTC	CASRVTTSQETQYF
-	many	TRBV12-3/TRBV12-4	14	TRBJ1-1	TGTGCCAGCAGTTTTGTACAGAGAGGCACTGAAGCTTTCTTT	CASSFVQRGTEAFF
TRBD2	many	TRBV7-7	15	TRBJ2-5	TGTGCTAGCAGCCTCCTGGGAGGGAGACAAGAGACCCAGTACTTC	CASSLLGGRQETQYF
-	many	TRBV12-3/TRBV12-4	13	TRBJ2-5	TGTGCCAGCAGTTTACGGGGCGCAGAGACCCAGTACTTC	CASSLRGAETQYF
-	many	TRBV12-3/TRBV12-4	15	TRBJ1-3	TGTGCCAGCAGCAACTCAGGGGTTCCTGGAAACACCATATATTTT	CASSNSGVPGNTIYF
-	once	TRBV6-4	13	TRBJ2-7	TGTGCCAGCAGCGGGAGAGGGGCCAGCGAGCAGTACTTC	CASSGRGASEQYF
TRBD2	many	TRBV7-9	15	TRBJ2-7	TGTGCCAGCAGCTTATTTGCGGGACTAACCTACGAGCAGTACTTC	CASSLFAGLTYEQYF
TRBD1	many	TRBV10-2	14	TRBJ1-3	TGCGCCAGCAGGAGTGGGACAGGAGGGAACACCATATATTTT	CASRSGTGGNTIYF
-	-	TRBV19	14	TRBJ1-1	TGTGCCAGTACCGCCGACTGGGGGAACACTGAAGCTTTCTTT	CASTADWGNTEAFF
-	-	TRBV10-2	14	TRBJ2-2	TGCGCCAGCAAGGCAGGGAGCCCCACCGGGGAGCTGTTTTTT	CASKAGSPTGELFF
-	few	TRBV30	13	TRBJ2-7	TGTGCCTGGAGTCCGGACACGGCCGGGGAGCAGTACTTC	CAWSPDTAGEQYF